This TCR beta chain was recorded in a study of a mutant IDH1 vaccine in newly diagnosed glioma. In the study overall: Antecedent treatment encompassed radiotherapy, temozolomide, or their combination; the majority received both. Study-wide points: Altogether, 85% to 95% of patients exhibited vaccine-induced immune responses.

TCRdb keeps only in-frame clones here, not all; method: immunoSEQ multiplex PCR. The sample carries over 50,000 clones, around 80% recorded once. Time point given: week 5, during vaccination. Alongside topical imiquimod, each dose of vaccine comprised 300 ug of mutant IDH1 20-mer peptide. Details on this clone: Its antigen is unidentified.

Germline V lookup: CDR1 LNHDA, CDR2 SQIVND (reference sequence). This CDR3 comprises 14 residues. V lost 4 bases and J lost 3, with 12 bases in between. The chain is built from TRBV19 and TRBJ2-5; D unresolved. This receptor was taken from a man younger than 45 with glioma. This specimen consisted of PBMCs, obtained from a glioma patient whose treatment included an IDH1 peptide vaccine. CDR3 region: CASSTHPQEETQYF. The CDR3 nucleotides read TGTGCCAGTAGTACCCACCCGCAGGAAGAGACCCAGTACTTC.